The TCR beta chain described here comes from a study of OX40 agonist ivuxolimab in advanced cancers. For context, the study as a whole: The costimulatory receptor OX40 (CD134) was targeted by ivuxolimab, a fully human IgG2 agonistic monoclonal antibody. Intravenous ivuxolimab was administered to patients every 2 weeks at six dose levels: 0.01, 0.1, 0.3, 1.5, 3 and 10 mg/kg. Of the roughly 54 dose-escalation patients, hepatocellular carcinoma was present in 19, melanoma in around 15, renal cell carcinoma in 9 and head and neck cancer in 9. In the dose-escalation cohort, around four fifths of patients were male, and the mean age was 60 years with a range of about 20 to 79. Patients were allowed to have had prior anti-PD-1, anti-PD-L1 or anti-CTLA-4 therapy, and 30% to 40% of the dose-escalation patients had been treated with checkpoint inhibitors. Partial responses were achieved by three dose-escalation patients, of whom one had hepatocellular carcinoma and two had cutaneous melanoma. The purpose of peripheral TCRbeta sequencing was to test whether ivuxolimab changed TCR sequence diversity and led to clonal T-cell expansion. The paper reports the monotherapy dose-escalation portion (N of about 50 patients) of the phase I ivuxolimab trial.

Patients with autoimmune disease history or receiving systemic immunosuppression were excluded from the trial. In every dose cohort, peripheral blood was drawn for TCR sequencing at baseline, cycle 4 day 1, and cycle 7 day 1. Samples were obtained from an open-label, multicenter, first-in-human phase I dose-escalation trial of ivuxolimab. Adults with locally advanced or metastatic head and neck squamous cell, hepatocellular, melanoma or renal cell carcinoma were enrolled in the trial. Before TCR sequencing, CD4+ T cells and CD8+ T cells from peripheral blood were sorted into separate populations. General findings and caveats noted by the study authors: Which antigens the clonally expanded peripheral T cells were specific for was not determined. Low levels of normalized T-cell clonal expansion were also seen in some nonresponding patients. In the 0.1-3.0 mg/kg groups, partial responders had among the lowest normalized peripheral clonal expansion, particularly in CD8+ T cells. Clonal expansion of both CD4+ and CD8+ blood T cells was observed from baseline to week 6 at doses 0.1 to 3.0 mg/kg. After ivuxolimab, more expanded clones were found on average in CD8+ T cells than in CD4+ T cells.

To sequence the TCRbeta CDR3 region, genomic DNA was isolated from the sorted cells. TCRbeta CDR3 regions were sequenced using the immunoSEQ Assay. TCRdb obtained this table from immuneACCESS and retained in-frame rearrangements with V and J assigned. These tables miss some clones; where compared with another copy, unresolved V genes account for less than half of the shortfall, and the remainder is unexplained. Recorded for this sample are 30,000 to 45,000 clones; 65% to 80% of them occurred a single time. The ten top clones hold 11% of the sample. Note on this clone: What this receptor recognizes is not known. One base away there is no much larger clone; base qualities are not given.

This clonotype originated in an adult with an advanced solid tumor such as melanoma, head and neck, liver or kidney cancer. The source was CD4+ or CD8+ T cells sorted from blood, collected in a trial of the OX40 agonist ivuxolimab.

The CDR3 protein is CASSPLALRGGESYGYTF. The nucleotide sequence reads as follows: TGTGCCAGCAGCCCGCTAGCTCTGAGGGGGGGAGAAAGCTATGGCTACACCTTC. The rearranged segments are TRBV7-9 and TRBJ1-2; the D gene is perhaps TRBD1, on 6 matching bases. Its CDR3 holds 18 amino acids, cysteine through phenylalanine. Kept here is only the CDR3 DNA, which spans 54 bases and is read in frame from base 1. CDR1 SEHNR and CDR2 FQNEAQ are derived from the germline V gene (reference sequence). The junction shows trimming of 5 bases on V and 4 bases on J, plus 26 bases between the germline ends.